This T cell receptor (beta chain) was recovered during a study of blood T cell repertoires in COVID-19. Participants were aged about 18 to 95 years, lived in 20 to 30 US areas, and enrolled virtually. CDR1 and CDR2 from the germline V gene are SGDLS and YYNGEE. The CDR3 is 13 residues long. V lost 0 bases and J lost 6; bases outside the gene matches: 2. Sequenced by immunoSEQ multiplex PCR; TCRdb stores in-frame clones only, minus some. The sample shows some 300,000 clones, 89% of them seen only once. The source is a middle-aged woman who had recovered from COVID-19. The sequenced sample consisted of PBMCs or T cells enriched from blood (not recorded which). V gene TRBV9 combines with J gene TRBJ1-2; TRBD1 matches at 7 bases. The CDR3 DNA sequence: TGTGCCAGCAGCGTAGCACAGGGGCATGGCTACACCTTC. Translated, it gives CASSVAQGHGYTF.